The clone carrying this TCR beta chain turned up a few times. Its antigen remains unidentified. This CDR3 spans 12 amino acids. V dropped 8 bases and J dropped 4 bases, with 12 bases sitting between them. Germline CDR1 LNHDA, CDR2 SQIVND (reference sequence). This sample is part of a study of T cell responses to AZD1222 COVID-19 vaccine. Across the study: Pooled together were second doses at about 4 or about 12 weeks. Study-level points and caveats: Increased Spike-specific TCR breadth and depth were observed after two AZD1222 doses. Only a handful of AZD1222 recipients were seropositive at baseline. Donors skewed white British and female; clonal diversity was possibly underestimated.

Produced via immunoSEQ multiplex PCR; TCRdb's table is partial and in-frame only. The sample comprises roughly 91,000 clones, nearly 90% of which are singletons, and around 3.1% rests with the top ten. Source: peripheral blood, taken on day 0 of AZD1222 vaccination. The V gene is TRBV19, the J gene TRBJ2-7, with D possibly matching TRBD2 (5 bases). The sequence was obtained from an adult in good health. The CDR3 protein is CASSGSLYEQYF. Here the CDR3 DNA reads TGTGCCAGTTCGGGGTCCCTTTACGAGCAGTACTTC.